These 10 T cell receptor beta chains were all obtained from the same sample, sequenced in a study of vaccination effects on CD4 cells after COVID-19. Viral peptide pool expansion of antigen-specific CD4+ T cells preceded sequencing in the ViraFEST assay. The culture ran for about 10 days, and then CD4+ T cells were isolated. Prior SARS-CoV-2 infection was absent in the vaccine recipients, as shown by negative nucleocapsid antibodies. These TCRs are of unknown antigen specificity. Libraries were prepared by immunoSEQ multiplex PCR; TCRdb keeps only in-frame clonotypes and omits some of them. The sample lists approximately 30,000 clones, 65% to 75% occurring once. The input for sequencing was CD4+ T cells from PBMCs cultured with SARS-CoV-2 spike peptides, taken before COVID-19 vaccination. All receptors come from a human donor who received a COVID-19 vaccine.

The CDR3 DNA follows: TGTGCCAGCAGTTACTCAGGGACCCCCTACGAGCAGTACTTC. Its translation: CASSYSGTPYEQYF. The J gene is TRBJ2-7, the V gene TRBV6-5, with D perhaps assigned TRBD1 or TRBD2 (5 bases each). Trimming cost V 0 bases and J 2 bases, with 8 bases left between them. Germline loops: CDR1 MNHEY, CDR2 SVGAGI. The CDR3 contains 14 residues.

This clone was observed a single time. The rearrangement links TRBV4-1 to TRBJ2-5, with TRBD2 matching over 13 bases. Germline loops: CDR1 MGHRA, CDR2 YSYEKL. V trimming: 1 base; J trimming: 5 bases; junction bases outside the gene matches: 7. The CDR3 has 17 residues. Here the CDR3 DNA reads TGCGCCAGCAGCCAAGCCTCGACTAGCGGGGGGTTTGAGACCCAGTACTTC. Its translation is CASSQASTSGGFETQYF.

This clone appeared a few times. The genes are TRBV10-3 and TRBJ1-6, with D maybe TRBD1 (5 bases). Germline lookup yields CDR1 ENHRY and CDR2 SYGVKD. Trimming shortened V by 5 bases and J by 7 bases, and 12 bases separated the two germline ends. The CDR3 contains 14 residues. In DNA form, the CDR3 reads TGTGCCATCAGTCCCGGGACGGGAAATTCACCCCTCCACTTT. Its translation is CAISPGTGNSPLHF.

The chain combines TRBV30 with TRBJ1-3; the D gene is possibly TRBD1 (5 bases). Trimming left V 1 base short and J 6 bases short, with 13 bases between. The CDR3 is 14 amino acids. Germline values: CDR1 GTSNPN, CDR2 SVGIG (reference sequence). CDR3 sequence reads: CAWSGWDRENTIYF. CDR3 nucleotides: TGTGCCTGGAGTGGCTGGGACCGAGAAAACACCATATATTTT.

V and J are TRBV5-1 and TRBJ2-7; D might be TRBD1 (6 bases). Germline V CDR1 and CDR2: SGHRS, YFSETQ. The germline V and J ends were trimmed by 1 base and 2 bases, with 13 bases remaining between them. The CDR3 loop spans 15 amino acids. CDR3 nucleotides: TGCGCCAGCAGCTTGCAGCCACAGGGAACCTACGAGCAGTACTTC. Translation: CASSLQPQGTYEQYF.

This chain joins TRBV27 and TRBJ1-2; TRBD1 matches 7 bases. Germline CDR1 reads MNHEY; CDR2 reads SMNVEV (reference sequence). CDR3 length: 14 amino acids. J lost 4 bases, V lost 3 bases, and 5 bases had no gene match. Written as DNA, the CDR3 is TGTGCCAGCAGTTTGTACAGGGGCACCTATGGCTACACCTTC. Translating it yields CASSLYRGTYGYTF.

The CDR3 here is CASKPGQGGMNTEAFF. The CDR3 nucleotides read TGCGCCAGCAAGCCGGGACAGGGCGGCATGAACACTGAAGCTTTCTTT. This rearrangement joins TRBV10-1 to TRBJ1-1; TRBD1 matches at 9 bases. The CDR3 length is 16 residues. The germline V gene has CDR1 WNHNN and CDR2 SYGVQD (reference sequence). V lost 7 bases to trimming and J lost 0 bases; unmatched junction nucleotides: 9.

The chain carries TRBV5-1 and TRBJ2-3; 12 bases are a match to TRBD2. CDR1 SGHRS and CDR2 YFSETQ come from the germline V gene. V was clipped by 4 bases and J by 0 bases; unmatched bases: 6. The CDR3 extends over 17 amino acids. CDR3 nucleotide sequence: TGCGCCAGCAGCCCAGGACTAGCGGGATCTAGCACAGATACGCAGTATTTT. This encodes CASSPGLAGSSTDTQYF.

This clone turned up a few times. The CDR3 loop is CASSERRNTGELFF. The CDR3 region has the DNA TGTGCCAGCAGTGAGCGAAGGAACACCGGGGAGCTGTTTTTT. This chain uses TRBV6-4 with TRBJ2-2, with D uncertain. Germline loops: CDR1 MRHNA, CDR2 SNTAGT. Trimming removed 3 bases at V and 1 base at J, with 6 bases between. This CDR3 has 14 amino acids.

The CDR3 region has the DNA TGTGCCAGCAGCCCCCCTCGGGGGCCCAGCTACGAGCAGTACTTC. Its protein product is CASSPPRGPSYEQYF. V and J are TRBV5-6 and TRBJ2-7; tentatively, D is TRBD1 or TRBD2 (6 bases each). The CDR3 loop spans 15 amino acids. Germline loops: CDR1 SGHDT, CDR2 YYEEEE. Deletions cut 4 bases from V and 3 bases from J, with 17 bases between.